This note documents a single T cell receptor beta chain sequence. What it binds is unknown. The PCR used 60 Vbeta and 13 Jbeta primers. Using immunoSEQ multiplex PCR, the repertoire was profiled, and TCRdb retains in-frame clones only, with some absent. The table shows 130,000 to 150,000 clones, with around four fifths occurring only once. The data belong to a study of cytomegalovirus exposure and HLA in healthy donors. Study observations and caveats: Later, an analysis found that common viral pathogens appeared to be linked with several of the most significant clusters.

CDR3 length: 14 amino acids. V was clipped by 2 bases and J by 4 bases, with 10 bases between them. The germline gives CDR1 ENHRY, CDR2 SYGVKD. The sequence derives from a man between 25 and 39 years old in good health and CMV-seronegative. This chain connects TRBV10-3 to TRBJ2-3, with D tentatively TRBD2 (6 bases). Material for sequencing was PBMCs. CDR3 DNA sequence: TGTGCCATCAGTGAGCGGGAGAGGTCAGATACGCAGTATTTT. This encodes CAISERERSDTQYF.